This entry lists 19 T cell receptor beta chains sequenced from one sample in a study of blood T cell repertoires in COVID-19. Measured with immunoSEQ multiplex PCR; TCRdb has only the in-frame clones, and not every one. The sample carries some 55,000 clones, about three quarters recorded once. The sequencing input was peripheral blood. The source of these receptors is a man in his 70s with active or convalescent COVID-19.

This clone was counted only a few times. The gene calls are TRBV5-3 and TRBJ1-1; D is perhaps TRBD1 (6 bases). TRBV5-3 is designated an ORF whose function remains uncertain. CDR3 length: 14 amino acids. The V and J ends lost 3 bases and 3 bases respectively, with 12 bases between them. CDR3 amino acids: CARSSRQAYTEAFF. In DNA, the CDR3 is TGTGCCAGAAGCTCCCGACAGGCTTACACTGAAGCTTTCTTT.

V is TRBV29-1 and J is TRBJ2-3; TRBD2 agrees at 15 bases. There are 16 residues in the CDR3. Germline loops: CDR1 SQVTM, CDR2 ANQGSEA. Trimming removed 4 bases from V and 5 bases from J; junction bases left unmatched: 7. Here the CDR3 reads CSVGTSGGGWEDTQYF. The CDR3 nucleotides read TGCAGCGTTGGGACTAGCGGGGGGGGATGGGAAGATACGCAGTATTTT.

This clone has a handful of counts. The V and J genes are TRBV4-2 and TRBJ2-7, with TRBD1 matching 10 bases. V shed 2 bases and J 3 bases; nucleotides not matched to a gene: 7. Germline V lookup: CDR1 LGHNA, CDR2 YNFKEQ. This CDR3 is 16 amino acids long. In DNA form, the CDR3 reads TGTGCCAGCAGCCAACCCGGGACAGGGGTTGGCTACGAGCAGTACTTC. It is translated as CASSQPGTGVGYEQYF.

A few counts support this clone. The chain carries TRBV28 and TRBJ1-1; D uncertain. The V gene's germline CDR1 is MDHEN and CDR2 SYDVKM. V lost 3 bases and J lost 3, with 11 bases in between. The CDR3 covers 14 residues. This CDR3 is CASSLGGQDTEAFF. The DNA of the CDR3 is TGTGCCAGCAGTTTGGGAGGTCAGGACACTGAAGCTTTCTTT.

V and J are TRBV7-3 and TRBJ1-6; a weak D match, TRBD1 (5 bases). V shed 1 base and J shed 10 bases, with 14 bases lying between them. There are 15 residues in the CDR3. Germline CDR1 is SGHTA and CDR2 is FQGTGA. As DNA, the CDR3 is TGTGCCAGCAGCTTAAACGGCCAGGGAATATCACCCCTCCACTTT. Amino acids: CASSLNGQGISPLHF.

This clone was seen only a few times. The rearrangement links TRBV7-2 to TRBJ2-7; 9 bases map to TRBD2. The V gene's germline CDR1 is SGHTA and CDR2 FQGNSA. The CDR3 runs to 15 residues. J lost 2 bases, V lost 5 bases, and 7 bases had no gene match. The CDR3 sequence is CASSPTSGWTYEQYF. The CDR3 DNA is TGTGCCAGCAGCCCCACTAGCGGGTGGACCTACGAGCAGTACTTC.

V is TRBV7-2 and J is TRBJ2-5; 11 bases align to TRBD2. V lost 4 bases, J lost 6 bases, and 10 bases stayed unmatched. The CDR3 loop spans 16 amino acids. Germline lookup yields CDR1 SGHTA and CDR2 FQGNSA. The CDR3 sequence is CASSYLAGGGMQTQYF. DNA of the CDR3: TGTGCCAGCAGCTATTTAGCGGGAGGGGGTATGCAGACCCAGTACTTC.

The chain carries TRBV24-1 and TRBJ2-1; a possible D gene is TRBD1 (6 bases). V shed 2 bases and J shed 7 bases, with 14 bases lying between them. Germline values: CDR1 KGHDR, CDR2 SFDVKD. This CDR3 comprises 15 residues. The CDR3 sequence: CATSDSQVQGNEQFF. The CDR3 nucleotides are TGTGCCACCAGTGATTCTCAAGTACAGGGAAATGAGCAGTTCTTC.

The sample holds a few counts of this clone. Because the CDR3 is missing its conserved closing phenylalanine or tryptophan, this is likely a read error. The limits of the CDR3 on the DNA are not certain, so only TCRdb's listed CDR3 is given. The V call is TRBV30, the J call TRBJ1-4; the tabulated D call, TRBD1, remains unverified against the DNA. The germline gives CDR1 GTSNPN, CDR2 SVGIG (reference sequence). The CDR3 numbers 12 amino acids, ends counted. Here the CDR3 reads CAWTLVSGQILL.

The rearrangement uses TRBV6-5 and TRBJ2-1; TRBD2 matches at 11 bases. Germline V gives CDR1 MNHEY, CDR2 SVGAGI. The ends lost 0 bases at V and 6 bases at J; junction bases unmatched: 4. The CDR3 has 16 residues. The CDR3 spells CASSYSTSGMFNEQFF. The CDR3 DNA follows: TGTGCCAGCAGTTACTCGACTAGCGGGATGTTCAATGAGCAGTTCTTC.

This chain joins TRBV4-2 and TRBJ2-7, with D perhaps matching TRBD2 (6 bases). The V gene lost 4 bases and the J gene lost 5 bases, with 18 bases spanning the gap. The CDR3 is made up of 15 amino acids. Per germline, CDR1 LGHNA and CDR2 YNFKEQ. The DNA for the CDR3 is TGTGCCAGCAGCCCGAGGCCGCGGGGTACTCACGAGCAGTACTTC. Amino acid sequence: CASSPRPRGTHEQYF.

The chain carries TRBV5-6 and TRBJ1-2, with D tentatively TRBD1 (6 bases). CDR3 length: 14 residues. V was trimmed by 2 bases and J by 2 bases, leaving 10 bases between them. In germline, CDR1 is SGHDT, CDR2 YYEEEE. The CDR3 is CASSFNRVNYGYTF. CDR3 bases: TGTGCCAGCAGCTTCAACAGGGTGAACTATGGCTACACCTTC.

In this sample, this clone turned up a few times. The genes are TRBV19 and TRBJ1-5; D gene uncertain. This CDR3 comprises 13 residues. The germline CDR1 and CDR2 sequences are LNHDA and SQIVND (reference sequence). Trimming shortened V by 4 bases and J by 7 bases, and 11 bases separated the two germline ends. DNA of the CDR3: TGTGCCAGTAGTAAATCGGCGCGGCAGCCCCAGCATTTT. It encodes CASSKSARQPQHF.

The rearrangement uses TRBV21-1 and TRBJ2-2; TRBD2, the table's D call, was not compared with the DNA. TRBV21-1 is a pseudogene locus. The CDR3 is made up of 13 amino acids. Here the CDR3 DNA reads TGTGCCAGCAGCTCCCGGGACTCCGGGGAGCTGTTTTTT. Protein product: CASSSRDSGELFF.

The gene calls are TRBV7-2 and TRBJ1-6; TRBD1 aligns across 9 bases. Per the germline V gene, CDR1 is SGHTA and CDR2 is FQGNSA. The CDR3 runs to 17 residues. V shed 5 bases, J shed 6 bases, and the junction held 11 bases outside the gene matches. CDR3 bases: TGTGCCAGCAGCCCTCGCCGGGGACAGGGTACTAATTCACCCCTCCACTTT. Amino acid sequence: CASSPRRGQGTNSPLHF.

This clone appeared a few times. The V and J genes are TRBV11-3 and TRBJ1-3, with D tentatively TRBD1 (6 bases). This CDR3 comprises 18 residues. V was trimmed by 6 bases and J by 9 bases, leaving 30 bases between them. Germline V CDR1 and CDR2: SGHNT, YENEEA. CDR3 DNA: TGTGCCAGCAGGCGAGCCCGGACAGAGGCTCAGTATGATGGCACCATATATTTT. Protein sequence: CASRRARTEAQYDGTIYF.

The V call is TRBV19, the J call TRBJ1-2; weak D call: TRBD1 (5 bases). Trimming took off 1 base at V and 0 bases at J, with 9 bases between the two ends. This CDR3 is built from 15 residues. The germline CDR1 and CDR2 sequences are LNHDA and SQIVND (reference sequence). The DNA for the CDR3 is TGTGCCAGTAGTATAGTGGCAGGGACTAACTATGGCTACACCTTC. As protein: CASSIVAGTNYGYTF.

The V and J genes are TRBV3-1 (or the pseudogene TRBV3-2) and TRBJ1-5; weak D call: TRBD1 (6 bases). The CDR3 extends over 18 amino acids. CDR1 LGHDT and CDR2 YNNKEL come from the germline V gene (reference sequence). V lost 1 base and J 0 bases, leaving 16 bases between the germline ends. The CDR3 is CASSQGAGVAYSNQPQHF. In DNA, the CDR3 is TGTGCCAGCAGCCAAGGTGCAGGGGTGGCTTATAGCAATCAGCCCCAGCATTTT.

The chain uses TRBV28 and TRBJ1-4; 8 bases match TRBD1. Germline V gene data show CDR1 as MDHEN and CDR2 as SYDVKM. The V segment lost 3 bases and the J segment 0 bases; nucleotides outside the gene matches: 9. CDR3 length: 18 amino acids. The CDR3 coding sequence is TGTGCCAGCAGTTTCAACAGGGGGGAATTTGCAACTAATGAAAAACTGTTTTTT. Encoded protein: CASSFNRGEFATNEKLFF.